The clone carrying this TCR beta chain was seen repeatedly, ten times or more. Its antigen remains unidentified. V shed 8 bases and J shed 4 bases, with 12 bases lying between them. CDR3 length: 14 residues. Germline CDR1 and CDR2: MNHEY and SVGEGT. This sample was taken from a study of T cell repertoires in cytomegalovirus infection. Whole-study findings and limits: CMV-specific TCR beta clonotypes restricted by HLA-C dominated the ex vivo response.

TCRdb independently ran MiXCR on the reads; one entry per CDR3 protein. The sample has 200,000 to 300,000 distinct CDR3 sequences, 8% to 9.5% seen once. V and J are TRBV6-2 or TRBV6-3 and TRBJ1-6; D gene ambiguous. Sequences were obtained from PBMCs. The clonotype was recovered from a human donor in good health (CMV status not recorded). Some clones in this sample may be carry-over from other donors' samples. CDR3 region: CASGGTTYNSPLHF. The DNA of the CDR3 is TGTGCCAGCGGTGGTACGACGTATAATTCACCCCTCCACTTT.